Listed below are T cell receptor beta chains from one sample, sequenced in a study of blood T cell repertoires in COVID-19. Assay used: immunoSEQ multiplex PCR; TCRdb lists only in-frame clones, some missing. In the table there are 120,000 to 150,000 clones, about 87% of which are singletons. The sequenced sample was PBMCs or T cells enriched from blood (not recorded which). All receptors come from a man over 45 in a cohort exposed to, infected with or recovered from COVID-19 (not recorded which). Both conserved end residues are part of each CDR3. A D gene is named only where the DNA matches it firmly. Size values are once, few and many counts, or a class for expanded clones, and some rows have none.

TGTGCCAGCAGTTGGAGGTGGACAGGGACCACCGGGGAGCTGTTTTTT | CASSWRWTGTTGELFF | TRBD1 | TRBJ2-2 | 16 | TRBV6-5 | NA
TGTGCCAGCAGCTTGGGTCCGGACAGGGCCGAGCCCCAGCATTTT | CASSLGPDRAEPQHF | TRBD1 | TRBJ1-5 | 15 | TRBV5-5 | NA
TGTGCCAGCAGTGAAAGCTCACCTAATTCACCCCTCCACTTT | CASSESSPNSPLHF | NA | TRBJ1-6 | 14 | TRBV6-4 | NA
TGTGCCAGAAGCGGGAAAGTACAGGGCAGAAACACTGAAGCTTTCTTT | CARSGKVQGRNTEAFF | NA | TRBJ1-1 | 16 | TRBV5-3 | NA
TGTGCCAGCAGTTTAGGAGGGACAGGGTCTACAGGGGAGTACTTC | CASSLGGTGSTGEYF | TRBD1 | TRBJ2-7 | 15 | TRBV28 | NA
TGTGCCAGCAGCCCAAATGAAGGGACAGGGCCCTCGGGGTATGGCTACACCTTC | CASSPNEGTGPSGYGYTF | NA | TRBJ1-2 | 18 | TRBV21-1 | NA
TGTGCCAGCAGCTTAGATCGCCCGACAGGGAGCGAGACCCAGTACTTC | CASSLDRPTGSETQYF | TRBD1 | TRBJ2-5 | 16 | TRBV11-2 | once
TGTGCCAGCAGCCAAGAGGTTAGGAGCTCTGGAAACACCATATATTTT | CASSQEVRSSGNTIYF | NA | TRBJ1-3 | 16 | TRBV3-1/TRBV3-2 | NA
TGTGCCAGTAAAAGTACAGGGATGAGCAATCAGCCCCAGCATTTT | CASKSTGMSNQPQHF | NA | TRBJ1-5 | 15 | TRBV2 | NA
TGCAGCGTGACAGGGGCTGGGGCCAACGTCCTGACTTTC | CSVTGAGANVLTF | TRBD1 | TRBJ2-6 | 13 | TRBV29-1 | NA
TGTGCCAGCAGCCCCCGGGGGGTACCCTACAATGAGCAGTTCTTC | CASSPRGVPYNEQFF | TRBD2 | TRBJ2-1 | 15 | TRBV7-9 | NA
TGTGCCAGCAGCCAAGAACAAAACCCTAATTCACCCCTCCACTTT | CASSQEQNPNSPLHF | NA | TRBJ1-6 | 15 | TRBV3-1/TRBV3-2 | NA
TGTGCCAGCAGCCAAGATAAGCGGGGGGGCCTCCAAGAGACCCAGTACTTC | CASSQDKRGGLQETQYF | TRBD2 | TRBJ2-5 | 17 | TRBV14 | NA
TGTGCCTGGAGTGTACCCCCGGCAGGAAACACTCAGCCCCAGCATTTT | CAWSVPPAGNTQPQHF | NA | TRBJ1-5 | 16 | TRBV30 | NA
TGTGCCAGCAGACCCCAGGGTGTTAGCAATCAGCCCCAGCATTTT | CASRPQGVSNQPQHF | NA | TRBJ1-5 | 15 | TRBV6-5 | once
TGTGCCAGTAGTGGGCTACCGGGACAGGGGGCGAGCTACACCTTC | CASSGLPGQGASYTF | TRBD1 | TRBJ1-2 | 15 | TRBV19 | NA
TGTGCCAGCAGTCGACAGAGCTCCTATAATTCACCCCTCCACTTT | CASSRQSSYNSPLHF | NA | TRBJ1-6 | 15 | TRBV7-2 | once
TGTGCCAGCAGTGAACGGACTAGTGGGCTGTATGAGCAGTTCTTC | CASSERTSGLYEQFF | TRBD2 | TRBJ2-1 | 15 | TRBV2 | NA
TGTGCCAGTAGTCGCACAGGGTTCGTCCAGCCCCAGCATTTT | CASSRTGFVQPQHF | NA | TRBJ1-5 | 14 | TRBV19 | NA
TGTGCCAGCAGTGAACCGGACAGGGGCAGGGATGAGCAGTTCTTC | CASSEPDRGRDEQFF | TRBD1 | TRBJ2-1 | 15 | TRBV6-1 | NA
TGTGCCAGCACCCTTTACACAGATACGCAGTATTTT | CASTLYTDTQYF | NA | TRBJ2-3 | 12 | TRBV2 | NA
TGTGCCAGCAGCCAGGACAGCGTATATGGCTACACCTTC | CASSQDSVYGYTF | NA | TRBJ1-2 | 13 | TRBV7-9 | NA
TGTGCCATCAGTGAGTCGAGGACTAGCAGAGGGGATGAGCAGTTCTTC | CAISESRTSRGDEQFF | TRBD2 | TRBJ2-1 | 16 | TRBV10-3 | NA
TGTGCCAGTAGTAAAAGGTCGGCAGGGGAGAACTATGGCTACACCTTC | CASSKRSAGENYGYTF | NA | TRBJ1-2 | 16 | TRBV19 | once
TGTGCCAGTAGTATAGGAGGGTCTAACTATGGCTACACCTTC | CASSIGGSNYGYTF | NA | TRBJ1-2 | 14 | TRBV19 | few
TGTGCCTGGAGTGTGGTAGGGCAGGGCAAATCAGCCTACGAGCAGTACTTC | CAWSVVGQGKSAYEQYF | NA | TRBJ2-7 | 17 | TRBV30 | NA